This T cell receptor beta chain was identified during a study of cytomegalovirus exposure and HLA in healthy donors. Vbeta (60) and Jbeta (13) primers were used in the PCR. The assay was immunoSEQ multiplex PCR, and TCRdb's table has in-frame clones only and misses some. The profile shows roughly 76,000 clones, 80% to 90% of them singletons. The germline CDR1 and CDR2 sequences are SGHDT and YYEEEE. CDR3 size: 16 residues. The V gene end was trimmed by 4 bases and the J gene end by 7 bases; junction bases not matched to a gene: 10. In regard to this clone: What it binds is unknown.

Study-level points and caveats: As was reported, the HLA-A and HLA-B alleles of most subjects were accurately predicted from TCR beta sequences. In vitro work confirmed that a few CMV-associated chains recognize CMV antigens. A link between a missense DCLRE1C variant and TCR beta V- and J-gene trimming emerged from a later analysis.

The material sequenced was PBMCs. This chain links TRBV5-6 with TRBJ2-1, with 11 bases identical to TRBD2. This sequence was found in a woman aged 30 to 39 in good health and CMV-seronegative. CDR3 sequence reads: CASSPIAGGPANEQFF. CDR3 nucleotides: TGTGCCAGCAGCCCTATAGCGGGAGGGCCTGCGAATGAGCAGTTCTTC.